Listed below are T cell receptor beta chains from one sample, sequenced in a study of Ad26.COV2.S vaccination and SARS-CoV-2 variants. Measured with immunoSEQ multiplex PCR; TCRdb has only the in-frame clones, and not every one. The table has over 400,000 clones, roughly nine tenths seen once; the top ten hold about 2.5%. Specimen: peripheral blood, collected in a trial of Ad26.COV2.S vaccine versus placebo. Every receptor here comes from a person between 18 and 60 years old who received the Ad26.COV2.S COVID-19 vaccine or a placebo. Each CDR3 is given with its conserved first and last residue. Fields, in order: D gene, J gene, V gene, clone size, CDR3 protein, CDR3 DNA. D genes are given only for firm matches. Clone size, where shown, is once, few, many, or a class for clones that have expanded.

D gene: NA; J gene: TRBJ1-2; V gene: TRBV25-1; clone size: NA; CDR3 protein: CASSRQGYGYTF; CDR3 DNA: TGTGCCAGCAGTAGGCAGGGTTATGGCTACACCTTC
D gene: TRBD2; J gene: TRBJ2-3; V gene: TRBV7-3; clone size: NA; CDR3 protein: CASSLTSGVSTDTQYF; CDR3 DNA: TGTGCCAGCAGCTTGACTAGCGGGGTTAGCACAGATACGCAGTATTTT
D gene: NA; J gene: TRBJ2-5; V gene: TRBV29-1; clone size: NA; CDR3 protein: CSVARTGASGAETQYF; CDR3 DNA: TGCAGCGTTGCTCGTACGGGGGCCTCGGGTGCAGAGACCCAGTACTTC
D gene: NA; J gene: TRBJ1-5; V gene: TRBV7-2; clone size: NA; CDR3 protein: CASSLQFGSREPQHF; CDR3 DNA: TGTGCCAGCAGCTTACAATTTGGTTCGAGGGAGCCCCAGCATTTT
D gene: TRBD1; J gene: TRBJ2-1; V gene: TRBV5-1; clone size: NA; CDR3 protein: CASSPMGLGTGGAPWRDNEQFF; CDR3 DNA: TGCGCCAGCAGCCCTATGGGGTTGGGGACAGGGGGCGCTCCGTGGAGGGACAATGAGCAGTTCTTC
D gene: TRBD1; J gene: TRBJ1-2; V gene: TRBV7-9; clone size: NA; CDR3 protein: CASSPGQGFGYTF; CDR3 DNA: TGTGCCAGCAGCCCCGGACAGGGTTTTGGCTACACCTTC
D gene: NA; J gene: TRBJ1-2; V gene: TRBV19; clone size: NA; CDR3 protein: CASSIVRQTANYGYTF; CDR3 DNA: TGTGCCAGTAGTATAGTTCGGCAGACAGCTAACTATGGCTACACCTTC
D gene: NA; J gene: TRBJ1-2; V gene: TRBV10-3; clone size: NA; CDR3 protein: CAISGNPESQNYGYTF; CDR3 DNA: TGTGCCATCAGTGGAAATCCGGAGAGCCAAAACTATGGCTACACCTTC
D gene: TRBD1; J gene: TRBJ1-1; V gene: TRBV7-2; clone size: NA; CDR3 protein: CASSIQGARNTEAFF; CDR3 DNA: TGTGCCAGCAGCATCCAGGGGGCTCGGAACACTGAAGCTTTCTTT
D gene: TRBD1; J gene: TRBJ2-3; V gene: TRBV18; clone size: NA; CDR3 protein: CASSPPGQDISTGTQYF; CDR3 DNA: TGTGCCAGCTCACCGCCGGGACAGGATATCAGCACTGGGACGCAGTATTTT
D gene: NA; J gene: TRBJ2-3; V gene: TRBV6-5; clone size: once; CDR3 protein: CASSYSVAETDTQYF; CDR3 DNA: TGTGCCAGCAGTTACTCGGTAGCGGAAACAGATACGCAGTATTTT
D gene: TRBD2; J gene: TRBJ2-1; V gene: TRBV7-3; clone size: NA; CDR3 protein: CASSLYRLAGGDEQFF; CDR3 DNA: TGTGCCAGCAGCTTATATCGACTAGCGGGAGGGGATGAGCAGTTCTTC
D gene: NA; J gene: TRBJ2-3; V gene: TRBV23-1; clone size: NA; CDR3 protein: CASSQPRPWHTQYF; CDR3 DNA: TGCGCCAGCAGTCAACCAAGACCATGGCATACGCAGTATTTT
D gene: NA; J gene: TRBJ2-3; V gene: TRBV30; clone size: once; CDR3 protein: CAWSKGWSLAPSTDTQYF; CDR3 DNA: TGTGCCTGGAGTAAGGGGTGGTCTCTGGCTCCAAGCACAGATACGCAGTATTTT
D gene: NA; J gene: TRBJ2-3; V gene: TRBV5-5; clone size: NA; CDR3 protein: CASSLYGFFTDTQYF; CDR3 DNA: TGTGCCAGCAGCTTGTACGGCTTCTTCACAGATACGCAGTATTTT
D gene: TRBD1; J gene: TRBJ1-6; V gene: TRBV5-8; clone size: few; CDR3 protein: CASSLRTGVNSPLHF; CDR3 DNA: TGTGCCAGCAGCTTGAGGACAGGGGTGAATTCACCCCTCCACTTT
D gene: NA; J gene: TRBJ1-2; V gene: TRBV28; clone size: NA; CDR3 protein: CASSSPGRDGYTF; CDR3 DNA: TGTGCCAGCAGTTCACCAGGGCGGGATGGCTACACCTTC
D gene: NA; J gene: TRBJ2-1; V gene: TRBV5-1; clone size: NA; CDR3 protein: CASSLLAPSYNEQFF; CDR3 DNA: TGCGCCAGCAGCTTATTAGCGCCCTCCTACAATGAGCAGTTCTTC